Each of the 5 T cell receptor beta chains below was sequenced from the same sample in a study of T cell responses to AZD1222 COVID-19 vaccine. Using immunoSEQ multiplex PCR, the repertoire was profiled, and TCRdb retains in-frame clones only, with some absent. The sample lists about 80,000 clones, around 87% occurring once. The input for sequencing was peripheral blood, taken on day 0 of AZD1222 vaccination. The receptors stem from an adult in good health.

CDR3 region: CASGTLPTGEAFF. In DNA form, the CDR3 reads TGTGCTAGTGGTACTTTGCCGACAGGTGAAGCTTTCTTT. This sequence joins TRBV12-5 and TRBJ1-1; a possible D gene is TRBD1 (6 bases). Germline-derived CDR1 and CDR2 are LGHNT and FRNRAP. Trimming took off 5 bases at V and 7 bases at J, with 14 bases between the two ends. This CDR3 region has 13 residues. The variable domain in full, completed from reference TRBV12-5 and TRBJ1-1, reads DARVTQTPRHKVTEMGQEVTMRCQPILGHNTVFWYRQTMMQGLELLAYFRNRAPLDDSGMPKDRFSAEMPDATLATLKIQPSEPRDSAVYFCASGTLPTGEAFFGQGTRLTVV.

This clone was recorded once. This rearrangement joins TRBV28 to TRBJ1-3; 8 bases are shared with TRBD1. Germline loops: CDR1 MDHEN, CDR2 SYDVKM. The CDR3 covers 17 residues. Trimming cost V 6 bases and J 0 bases; bases outside gene matches: 10. The chain's CDR3 is CASRDGQGTDSGNTIYF. In DNA form, the CDR3 reads TGTGCCAGCAGGGACGGACAGGGAACCGACTCTGGAAACACCATATATTTT. The whole variable domain, remainder taken from reference TRBV28 and TRBJ1-3, is DVKVTQSSRYLVKRTGEKVFLECVQDMDHENMFWYRQDPGLGLRLIYFSYDVKMKEKGDIPEGYSVSREKKERFSLILESASTNQTSMYLCASRDGQGTDSGNTIYFGEGSWLTVV.

In this sample, this clone turned up once. The rearrangement joins TRBV29-1 to TRBJ2-4; TRBD1 matches at 12 bases. The V segment lost 1 base and the J segment 3 bases; nucleotides outside the gene matches: 16. The CDR3 is made up of 20 amino acids. Per germline, CDR1 SQVTM and CDR2 ANQGSEA. CDR3 region: CSVEARRGTGGSRGKNIQYF. The CDR3 coding sequence is TGCAGCGTTGAAGCACGACGGGGGACAGGGGGCTCCCGAGGCAAAAACATTCAGTACTTC.

The rearrangement joins TRBV19 to TRBJ1-5; D gene ambiguous. V lost 3 bases and J 0 bases, leaving 9 bases between the germline ends. Per the germline V gene, CDR1 is LNHDA and CDR2 is SQIVND (reference sequence). The CDR3 contains 15 residues. The CDR3 DNA reads as TGTGCCAGTAGTATGTATGGTTATAGCAATCAGCCCCAGCATTTT. Translating gives CASSMYGYSNQPQHF.

J is TRBJ1-1 and V is TRBV14; no clear D. Trimming took 0 bases from V and 0 from J, leaving 8 bases between them. CDR1 is SGHDN and CDR2 is FVKESK in the germline V gene. CDR3 length equals 15 residues. CDR3: CASSQEHRMNTEAFF. The DNA of the CDR3 is TGTGCCAGCAGCCAAGAACACCGCATGAACACTGAAGCTTTCTTT.